This is a list of T cell receptor beta chains from one sample in a study of T-cell reconstitution after alpha-beta-depleted transplantation in children. In TCRdb, the PCR reads were re-called with MiXCR into one record per CDR3 protein. The sample lists a few hundred thousand distinct CDR3 sequences, about an eighth occurring once. This sample comprised PBMCs from the stem cell graft donor, obtained from the stem cell graft. The origin of the receptors is a human donor who donated a stem cell graft to a child with combined immunodeficiency. Both conserved end residues are part of each CDR3. The order of the fields is V gene, J gene, clone size, D gene, CDR3 protein, CDR3 DNA. The D gene is left open where the match is weak. A row's size may be missing; if present it is once, few, many or a size class.

>TRBV20-1|TRBJ1-5|-|-
CSARVGGNSNQPQHF
TGCAGTGCTAGAGTAGGGGGTAATAGCAATCAGCCCCAGCATTTT
>TRBV29-1|TRBJ1-1|-|-
CSVEPLFSNTEAFF
TGCAGCGTTGAACCCCTTTTTTCGAACACTGAAGCTTTCTTT
>TRBV7-2|TRBJ1-5|-|TRBD1
CASSLVTGGHQPQHF
TGTGCCAGCAGCTTAGTAACAGGGGGTCATCAGCCCCAGCATTTT
>TRBV15|TRBJ2-2|-|-
CATSQKNTGELFFF
-
>TRBV19|TRBJ2-7|-|TRBD1
CASNFSGQGTYEQYF
TGTGCCAGTAATTTCTCTGGACAGGGGACCTACGAGCAGTACTTC
>TRBV12-3/TRBV12-4|TRBJ2-5|many|-
CASSFPPIETQYF
TGTGCCAGCAGTTTTCCCCCAATAGAGACCCAGTACTTC
>TRBV12-3/TRBV12-4|TRBJ2-1|few|TRBD1
CASSGPGQGDYNEQFF
TGTGCCAGCAGTGGCCCGGGACAGGGTGATTACAATGAGCAGTTCTTC
>TRBV7-9|TRBJ2-5|-|-
CAGSGTNHQETQYF
TGTGCCGGCTCCGGGACAAACCACCAAGAGACCCAGTACTTC
>TRBV6-2/TRBV6-3|TRBJ2-6|many|-
CASSYPYDSGANVLTF
TGTGCCAGCAGTTACCCTTACGACTCTGGGGCCAACGTCCTGACTTTC
>TRBV11-3|TRBJ2-1|few|TRBD1
CASSSEGQLYNEQFF
TGTGCCAGCAGCTCCGAGGGACAGCTATACAATGAGCAGTTCTTC
>TRBV20-1|TRBJ2-7|-|-
CSVRRRGWTNEQYF
TGCAGTGTCAGACGTCGGGGCTGGACCAACGAGCAGTACTTC
>TRBV6-5|TRBJ2-4|many|TRBD1
CASSYSVGTGAKNIQYF
TGTGCCAGCAGTTACTCGGTGGGGACAGGGGCCAAAAACATTCAGTACTTC
>TRBV24-1|TRBJ2-7|few|-
CATSDRPFGVQYF
TGTGCCACCAGTGATCGACCCTTTGGGGTGCAGTACTTC
>TRBV7-6|TRBJ2-2|few|-
CASSLVENLPLSGELFF
TGTGCCAGCAGCTTAGTTGAGAACTTACCCCTCTCCGGGGAGCTGTTTTTT
>TRBV6-5|TRBJ2-2|many|TRBD2
CASSYSGGGFTGELFF
TGTGCCAGCAGTTACTCCGGGGGGGGTTTCACCGGGGAGCTGTTTTTT
>TRBV29-1|TRBJ2-3|many|-
CSVERGNTDTQYF
TGCAGCGTGGAAAGGGGCAACACAGATACGCAGTATTTT
>TRBV15|TRBJ2-1|few|TRBD2
CATSTGGIVEQFF
TGTGCCACCAGCACCGGGGGGATTGTTGAGCAGTTCTTC
>TRBV21-1|TRBJ2-4|-|-
CASSKRQSGTGDVGAKNIQYF
TGTGCCAGCAGCAAGCGACAATCCGGGACAGGGGACGTTGGAGCCAAAAACATTCAGTACTTC
>TRBV18|TRBJ2-7|many|-
CASSPLGPESYEQYF
TGTGCCAGCTCACCATTAGGGCCCGAATCCTACGAGCAGTACTTC
>TRBV3-1|TRBJ2-1|-|TRBD2
CASSRVRASGSNEQFF
TGTGCCAGCAGCCGAGTTAGAGCGAGCGGGAGCAATGAGCAGTTCTTC